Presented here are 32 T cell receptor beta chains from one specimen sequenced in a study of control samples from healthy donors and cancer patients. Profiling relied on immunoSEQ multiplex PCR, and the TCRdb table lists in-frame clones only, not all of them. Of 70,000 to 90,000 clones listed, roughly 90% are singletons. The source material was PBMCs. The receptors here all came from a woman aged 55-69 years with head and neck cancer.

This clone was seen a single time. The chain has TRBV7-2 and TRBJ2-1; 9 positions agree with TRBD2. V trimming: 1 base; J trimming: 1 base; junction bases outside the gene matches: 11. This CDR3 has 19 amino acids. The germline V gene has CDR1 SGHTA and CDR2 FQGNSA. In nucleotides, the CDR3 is TGTGCCAGCAGCTTAGGACTAGCGGAGGTGGGGAATTCCTACAATGAGCAGTTCTTC. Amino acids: CASSLGLAEVGNSYNEQFF.

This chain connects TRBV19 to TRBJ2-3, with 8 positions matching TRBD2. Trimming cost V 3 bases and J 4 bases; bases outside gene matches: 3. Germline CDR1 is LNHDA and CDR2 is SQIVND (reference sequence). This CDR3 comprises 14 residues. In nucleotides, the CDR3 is TGTGCCAGTAGTATTAGCGGGAATCCAGATACGCAGTATTTT. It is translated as CASSISGNPDTQYF.

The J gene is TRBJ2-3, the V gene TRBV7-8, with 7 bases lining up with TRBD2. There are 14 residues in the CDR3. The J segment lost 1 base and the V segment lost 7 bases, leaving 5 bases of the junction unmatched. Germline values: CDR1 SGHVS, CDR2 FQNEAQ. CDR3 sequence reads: CASTTGGGTDTQYF. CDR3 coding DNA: TGTGCCAGCACGACGGGGGGAGGCACAGATACGCAGTATTTT.

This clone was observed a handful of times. CDR3 sequence: CASRTGNTGELFF. CDR3 coding DNA: TGTGCCAGCAGGACAGGGAACACCGGGGAGCTGTTTTTT. J is TRBJ2-2 and V is TRBV7-9, with a tentative D call TRBD1 (6 bases). V lost 6 bases and J lost 1, with 6 bases in between. The CDR3 extends over 13 amino acids. CDR1 SEHNR and CDR2 FQNEAQ come from the germline V gene (reference sequence).

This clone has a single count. DNA for the CDR3: TGTGCCACCAGTGATTCGGGGGGCGGAGAGACCCAGTACTTC. It codes for CATSDSGGGETQYF. The chain combines TRBV24-1 with TRBJ2-5; D possibly corresponds to TRBD2 (7 bases). Germline V gene data show CDR1 as KGHDR and CDR2 as SFDVKD. The CDR3 runs to 14 residues. The V end was cut by 2 bases, the J end by 4 bases, with 10 bases between.

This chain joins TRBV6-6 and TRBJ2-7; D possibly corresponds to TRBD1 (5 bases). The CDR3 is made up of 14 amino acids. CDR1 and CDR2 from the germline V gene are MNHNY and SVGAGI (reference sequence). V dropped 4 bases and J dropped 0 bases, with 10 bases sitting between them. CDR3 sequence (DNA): TGTGCCAGCAGTTGGGGCTTAGCCTCCTACGAGCAGTACTTC. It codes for CASSWGLASYEQYF.

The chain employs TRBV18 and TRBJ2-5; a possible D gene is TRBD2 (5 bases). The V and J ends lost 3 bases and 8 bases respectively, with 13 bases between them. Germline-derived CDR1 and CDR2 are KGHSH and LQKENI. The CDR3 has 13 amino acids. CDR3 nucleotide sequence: TGTGCCAGCTCACCGAAGGGAAGCGGTACCCAGTACTTC. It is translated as CASSPKGSGTQYF.

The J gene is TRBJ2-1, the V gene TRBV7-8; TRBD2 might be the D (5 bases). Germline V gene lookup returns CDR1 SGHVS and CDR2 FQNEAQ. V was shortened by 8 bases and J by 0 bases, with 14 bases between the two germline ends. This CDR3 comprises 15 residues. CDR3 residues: CASAKRPDSYNEQFF. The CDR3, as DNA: TGTGCCAGCGCCAAGCGGCCCGACTCCTACAATGAGCAGTTCTTC.

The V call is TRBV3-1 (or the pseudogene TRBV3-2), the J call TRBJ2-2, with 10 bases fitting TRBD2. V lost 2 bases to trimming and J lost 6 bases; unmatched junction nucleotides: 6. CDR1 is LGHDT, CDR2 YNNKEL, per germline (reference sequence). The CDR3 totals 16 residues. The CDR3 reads CASSQMGTSVSGELFF. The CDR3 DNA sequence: TGTGCCAGCAGCCAAATGGGGACTAGCGTCTCCGGGGAGCTGTTTTTT.

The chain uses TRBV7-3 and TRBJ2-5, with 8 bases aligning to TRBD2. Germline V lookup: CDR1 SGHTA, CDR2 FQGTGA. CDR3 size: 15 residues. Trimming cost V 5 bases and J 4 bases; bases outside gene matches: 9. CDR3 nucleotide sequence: TGTGCCAGCAGCCCAAGGGGCGGGAGGTTAGAGACCCAGTACTTC. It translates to CASSPRGGRLETQYF.

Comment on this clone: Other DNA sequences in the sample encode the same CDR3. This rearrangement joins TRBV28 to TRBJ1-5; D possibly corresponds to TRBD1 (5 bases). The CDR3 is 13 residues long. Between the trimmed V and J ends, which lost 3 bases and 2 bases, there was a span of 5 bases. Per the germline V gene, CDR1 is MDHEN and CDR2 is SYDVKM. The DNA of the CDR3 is TGTGCCAGCAGTTTGACAGGCAATCAGCCCCAGCATTTT. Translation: CASSLTGNQPQHF. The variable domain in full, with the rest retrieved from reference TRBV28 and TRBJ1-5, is DVKVTQSSRYLVKRTGEKVFLECVQDMDHENMFWYRQDPGLGLRLIYFSYDVKMKEKGDIPEGYSVSREKKERFSLILESASTNQTSMYLCASSLTGNQPQHFGDGTRLSIL.

CDR3 loop: CATSRESSLASYNEQFF. In nucleotides, the CDR3 is TGTGCCACCAGCAGAGAATCTAGTCTCGCGTCCTACAATGAGCAGTTCTTC. The chain couples TRBV15 to TRBJ2-1; D call uncertain. Germline CDR1 and CDR2: LNHNV and YYDKDF (reference sequence). This CDR3 has 17 amino acids. V lost 0 bases and J lost 1, with 13 bases in between.

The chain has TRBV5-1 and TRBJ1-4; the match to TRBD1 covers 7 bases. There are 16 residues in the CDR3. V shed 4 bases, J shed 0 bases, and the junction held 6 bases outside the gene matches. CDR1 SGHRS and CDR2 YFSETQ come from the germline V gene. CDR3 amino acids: CASSSTGDPTNEKLFF. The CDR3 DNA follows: TGCGCCAGCAGCAGCACAGGGGATCCAACTAATGAAAAACTGTTTTTT.

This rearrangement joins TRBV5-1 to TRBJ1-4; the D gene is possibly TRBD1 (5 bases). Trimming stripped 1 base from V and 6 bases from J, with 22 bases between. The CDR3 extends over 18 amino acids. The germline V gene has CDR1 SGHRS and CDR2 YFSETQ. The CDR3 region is CASSLMGQGVSPDEKLFF. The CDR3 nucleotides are TGCGCCAGCAGCTTGATGGGGCAGGGAGTATCGCCGGATGAAAAACTGTTTTTT.

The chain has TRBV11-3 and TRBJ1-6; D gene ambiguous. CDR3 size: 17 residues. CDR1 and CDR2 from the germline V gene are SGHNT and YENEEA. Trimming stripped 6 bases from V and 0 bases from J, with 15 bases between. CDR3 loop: CASRGVKTRSYNSPLHF. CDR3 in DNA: TGTGCCAGCAGAGGTGTCAAAACCCGCTCCTATAATTCACCCCTCCACTTT.

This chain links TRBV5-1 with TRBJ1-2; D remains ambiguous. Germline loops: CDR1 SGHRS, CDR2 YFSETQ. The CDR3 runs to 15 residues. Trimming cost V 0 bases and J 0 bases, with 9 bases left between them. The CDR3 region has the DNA TGCGCCAGCAGCTTGGATACCGGACCTAACTATGGCTACACCTTC. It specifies CASSLDTGPNYGYTF.

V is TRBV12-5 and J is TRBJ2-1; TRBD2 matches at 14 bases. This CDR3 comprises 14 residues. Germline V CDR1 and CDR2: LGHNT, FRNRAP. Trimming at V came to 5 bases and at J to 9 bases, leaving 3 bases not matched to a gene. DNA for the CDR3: TGTGCTAGTGGTCAGGGACTAGCGGGAGTTGAGCAGTTCTTC. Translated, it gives CASGQGLAGVEQFF.

The CDR3 nucleotides read TGTGCCAGCAGCGCTGGGACAGGAGCCTCCTACGAGCAGTACTTC. Encoded protein: CASSAGTGASYEQYF. V and J are TRBV11-2 and TRBJ2-7, with 8 bases lining up with TRBD1. Germline V gene lookup returns CDR1 SGHAT and CDR2 FQNNGV. This CDR3 has 15 amino acids. V dropped 5 bases and J dropped 0; count of bases not matched to a gene: 6. Filled out from reference TRBV11-2 and TRBJ2-7, the complete variable domain reads EAGVAQSPRYKIIEKRQSVAFWCNPISGHATLYWYQQILGQGPKLLIQFQNNGVVDDSQLPKDRFSAERLKGVDSTLKIQPAKLEDSAVYLCASSAGTGASYEQYFGPGTRLTVT.

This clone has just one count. In DNA, the CDR3 is TGTGCCAGTAGTCCCCAAGGACAGGAAGGAAACACCGGGGAGCTGTTTTTT. Amino acid sequence: CASSPQGQEGNTGELFF. The genes are TRBV19 and TRBJ2-2; 7 bases map to TRBD1. Germline assignment: CDR1 LNHDA and CDR2 SQIVND (reference sequence). V shed 5 bases and J 2 bases; nucleotides not matched to a gene: 11. CDR3 length: 17 amino acids.

CDR3 sequence: CASRYPGTRDEQFF. CDR3 nucleotide sequence: TGTGCCAGCAGATATCCCGGGACTAGGGATGAGCAGTTCTTC. The V and J genes are TRBV5-6 and TRBJ2-1, with 8 bases aligning to TRBD2. This CDR3 contains 14 residues. The V segment lost 5 bases and the J segment 8 bases; nucleotides outside the gene matches: 9. Germline values: CDR1 SGHDT, CDR2 YYEEEE.

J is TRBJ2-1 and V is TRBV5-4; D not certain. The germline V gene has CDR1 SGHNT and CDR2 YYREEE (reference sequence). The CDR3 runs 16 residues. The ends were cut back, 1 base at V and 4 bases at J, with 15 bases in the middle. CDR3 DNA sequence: TGTGCCAGCAGCTTGTTAGCAGCTCCCGTTTACAATGAGCAGTTCTTC. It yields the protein CASSLLAAPVYNEQFF.

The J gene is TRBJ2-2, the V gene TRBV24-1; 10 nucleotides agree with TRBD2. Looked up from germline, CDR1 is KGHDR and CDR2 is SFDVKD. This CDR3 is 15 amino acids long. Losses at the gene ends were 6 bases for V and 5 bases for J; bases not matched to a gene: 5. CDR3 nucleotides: TGTGCCACCAGTTCGCTAGCGGGAGATACCGGGGAGCTGTTTTTT. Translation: CATSSLAGDTGELFF.

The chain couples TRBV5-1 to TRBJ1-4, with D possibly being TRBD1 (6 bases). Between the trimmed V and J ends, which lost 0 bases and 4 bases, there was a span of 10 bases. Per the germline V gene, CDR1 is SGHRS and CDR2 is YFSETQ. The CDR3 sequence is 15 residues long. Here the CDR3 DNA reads TGCGCCAGCAGCTTGGGGGGGGCGCTTAATGAAAAACTGTTTTTT. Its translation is CASSLGGALNEKLFF.

CDR3 coding DNA: TGTGCCAGTAGTATAGAGGGTGTTTTACTAGCGGGAGTTGCGCCCGGGGAGCTGTTTTTT. This sequence encodes CASSIEGVLLAGVAPGELFF. The rearrangement links TRBV19 to TRBJ2-2; TRBD2 matches at 11 bases. V lost 0 bases to trimming and J lost 6 bases; unmatched junction nucleotides: 15. Germline lookup yields CDR1 LNHDA and CDR2 SQIVND (reference sequence). The CDR3 is made up of 20 amino acids.

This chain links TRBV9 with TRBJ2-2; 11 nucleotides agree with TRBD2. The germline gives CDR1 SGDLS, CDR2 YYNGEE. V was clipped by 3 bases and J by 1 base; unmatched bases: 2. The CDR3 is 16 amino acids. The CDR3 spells CASSATSGRNTGELFF. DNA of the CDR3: TGTGCCAGCAGCGCTACTAGCGGGAGGAACACCGGGGAGCTGTTTTTT. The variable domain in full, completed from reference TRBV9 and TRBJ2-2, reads DSGVTQTPKHLITATGQRVTLRCSPRSGDLSVYWYQQSLDQGLQFLIQYYNGEERAKGNILERFSAQQFPDLHSELNLSSLELGDSALYFCASSATSGRNTGELFFGEGSRLTVL.

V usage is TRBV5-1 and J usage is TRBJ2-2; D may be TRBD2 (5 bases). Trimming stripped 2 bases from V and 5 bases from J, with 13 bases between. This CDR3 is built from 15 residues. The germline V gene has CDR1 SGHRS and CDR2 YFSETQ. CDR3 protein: CASSFDGVETGELFF. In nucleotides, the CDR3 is TGCGCCAGCAGCTTTGACGGGGTCGAGACCGGGGAGCTGTTTTTT. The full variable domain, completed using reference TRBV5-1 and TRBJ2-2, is KAGVTQTPRYLIKTRGQQVTLSCSPISGHRSVSWYQQTPGQGLQFLFEYFSETQRNKGNFPGRFSGRQFSNSRSEMNVSTLELGDSALYLCASSFDGVETGELFFGEGSRLTVL.

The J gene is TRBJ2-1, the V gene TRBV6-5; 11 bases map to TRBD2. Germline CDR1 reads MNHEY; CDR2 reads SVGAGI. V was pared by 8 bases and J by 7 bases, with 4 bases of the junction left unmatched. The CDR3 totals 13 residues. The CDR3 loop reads CASSTSGSNEQFF. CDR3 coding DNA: TGTGCCAGCTCTACTAGCGGGAGTAATGAGCAGTTCTTC.

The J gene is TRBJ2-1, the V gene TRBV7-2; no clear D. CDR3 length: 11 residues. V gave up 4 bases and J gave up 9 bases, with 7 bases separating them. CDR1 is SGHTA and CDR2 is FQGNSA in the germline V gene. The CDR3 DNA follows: TGTGCCAGCAGCTGGAACCTTGAGCAGTTCTTC. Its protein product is CASSWNLEQFF.

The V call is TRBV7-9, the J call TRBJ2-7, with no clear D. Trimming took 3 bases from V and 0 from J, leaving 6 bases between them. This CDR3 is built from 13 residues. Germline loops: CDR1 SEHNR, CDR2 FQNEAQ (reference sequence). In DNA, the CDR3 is TGTGCCAGCAGCTTGACAAGCTCCTACGAGCAGTACTTC. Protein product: CASSLTSSYEQYF.

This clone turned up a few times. The CDR3 coding sequence is TGTGCCTGGAACCGCCAAGGGTACGGGGACGAGCAGTACTTC. It translates to CAWNRQGYGDEQYF. This chain uses TRBV30 with TRBJ2-7, with a possible D match to TRBD2 (5 bases). CDR1 is GTSNPN, CDR2 SVGIG, per germline (reference sequence). The CDR3 consists of 14 residues. V was pared by 4 bases and J by 5 bases, with 18 bases between. Using reference TRBV30 and TRBJ2-7 for the parts outside the CDR3, the full variable domain is SQTIHQWPATLVQPVGSPLSLECTVEGTSNPNLYWYRQAAGRGLQLLFYSVGIGQISSEVPQNLSASRPQDRQFILSSKKLLLSDSGFYLCAWNRQGYGDEQYFGPGTRLTVT.

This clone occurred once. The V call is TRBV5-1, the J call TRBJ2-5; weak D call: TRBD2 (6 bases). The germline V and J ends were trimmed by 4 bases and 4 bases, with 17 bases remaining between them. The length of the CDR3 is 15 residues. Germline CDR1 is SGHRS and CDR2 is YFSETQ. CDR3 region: CASSPSSDLGETQYF. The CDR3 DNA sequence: TGCGCCAGCAGCCCCTCTAGCGACCTAGGAGAGACCCAGTACTTC.

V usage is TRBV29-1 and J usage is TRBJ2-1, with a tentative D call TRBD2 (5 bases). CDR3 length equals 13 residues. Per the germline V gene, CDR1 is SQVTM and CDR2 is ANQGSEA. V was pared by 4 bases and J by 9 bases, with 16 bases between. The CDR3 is CSVGFLEGVEQFF. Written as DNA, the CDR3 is TGCAGCGTTGGGTTTCTTGAGGGAGTTGAGCAGTTCTTC.